The 25 T cell receptor beta chains below come from one sample, sequenced in a study of shared clonotypes between healthy human individuals (dated by TCRdb to between 2020 and 2021). For the CD8 naive samples, CD45RO-negative cells were positively selected for CCR7, yielding a CD45RA+CCR7+ population from which TemRA cells were excluded. The method was the immunoSEQ multiplex PCR assay. In TCRdb, the immuneACCESS table is reduced to in-frame sequences with V and J assigned. These tables do not hold every clone; where another copy was compared, an unresolved V gene accounts for under half, and the others remain unexplained. A total of about 550,000 clones appear in this sample, roughly 96% of them only once. The top ten clonotypes cover 0.11% of the sample. Sequenced: naive CD8+ T cells sorted from blood. The cell subset or site tag for this specimen amounts to: CD45RA+CCR7+. These receptor sequences come from a woman aged 30 to 39 in good health.

This clone occurred once. This rearrangement joins TRBV4-1 to TRBJ1-1, with 9 bases fitting TRBD1. This CDR3 is built from 15 residues. Germline V gene data show CDR1 as MGHRA and CDR2 as YSYEKL. The V gene end was trimmed by 4 bases and the J gene end by 4 bases; junction bases not matched to a gene: 7. CDR3 bases: TGCGCCAGCAGCCTAGAGGGACAGGGCGTCACTGAAGCTTTCTTT. Residues: CASSLEGQGVTEAFF.

This chain uses TRBV2 with TRBJ2-7; unclear D gene. Per germline, CDR1 SNHLY and CDR2 FYNNEI. This CDR3 comprises 15 residues. V dropped 8 bases and J dropped 0 bases, with 17 bases sitting between them. CDR3 nucleotide sequence: TGTGCCAGCGGCGGCTGGAGCCGGAGCTCCTACGAGCAGTACTTC. Amino acid sequence: CASGGWSRSSYEQYF.

This clone was seen just once. This chain connects TRBV27 to TRBJ1-5; D might be TRBD1 (5 bases). V lost 7 bases, J lost 1 base, and 11 bases lay in between. Germline-derived CDR1 and CDR2 are MNHEY and SMNVEV (reference sequence). CDR3 size: 14 residues. The CDR3 reads CASKVGGSNQPQHF. Here the CDR3 DNA reads TGTGCCAGCAAGGTTGGGGGAAGCAATCAGCCCCAGCATTTT.

This clone appeared a single time. The CDR3 DNA follows: TGTGCCAGCAGTTTGCGGGCCGGCACTGAAGCTTTCTTT. Translating gives CASSLRAGTEAFF. The V gene is TRBV27, the J gene TRBJ1-1; D ambiguous. The germline gives CDR1 MNHEY, CDR2 SMNVEV (reference sequence). The CDR3 is 13 residues long. V dropped 3 bases and J dropped 4 bases, with 9 bases sitting between them.

In nucleotides, the CDR3 is TGTGCCAGTAGTTCCTTAGCGGGAGGGGGCACAGATACGCAGTATTTT. Protein: CASSSLAGGGTDTQYF. This chain joins TRBV19 and TRBJ2-3, with 11 bases that match TRBD2. V lost 5 bases, J lost 1 base, and 5 bases stayed unmatched. The germline V gene has CDR1 LNHDA and CDR2 SQIVND (reference sequence). The CDR3 extends over 16 amino acids. The variable domain in full, with the rest retrieved from reference TRBV19 and TRBJ2-3, is DGGITQSPKYLFRKEGQNVTLSCEQNLNHDAMYWYRQDPGQGLRLIYYSQIVNDFQKGDIAEGYSVSREKKESFPLTVTSAQKNPTAFYLCASSSLAGGGTDTQYFGPGTRLTVL.

V gene TRBV9 combines with J gene TRBJ2-2, with a weak D call TRBD2 (6 bases). Germline V lookup: CDR1 SGDLS, CDR2 YYNGEE. V was clipped by 4 bases and J by 5 bases, with 18 bases between them. The CDR3 loop spans 16 amino acids. The chain's CDR3 is CASSPPPGRRTGELFF. Written as DNA, the CDR3 is TGTGCCAGCAGCCCACCCCCCGGGAGAAGAACCGGGGAGCTGTTTTTT. Full variable domain (remainder filled in from reference TRBV9 and TRBJ2-2): DSGVTQTPKHLITATGQRVTLRCSPRSGDLSVYWYQQSLDQGLQFLIQYYNGEERAKGNILERFSAQQFPDLHSELNLSSLELGDSALYFCASSPPPGRRTGELFFGEGSRLTVL.

The chain recombines TRBV7-9 with TRBJ2-7; D gene uncertain. The V end lost 5 bases, the J end lost 3 bases, and 17 bases lay between the germline ends. The CDR3 loop spans 15 amino acids. The germline V gene has CDR1 SEHNR and CDR2 FQNEAQ (reference sequence). Written as DNA, the CDR3 is TGTGCCAGCAGCCCATCGTCAGTTGCTCTCTACGAGCAGTACTTC. It is translated as CASSPSSVALYEQYF.

This rearrangement joins TRBV9 to TRBJ1-2, with 9 nucleotides matching TRBD1. Germline V gene sequence: CDR1 SGDLS, CDR2 YYNGEE. Losses at the gene ends were 6 bases for V and 8 bases for J; bases not matched to a gene: 11. The CDR3 sequence is 14 residues long. CDR3 region: CASTGTGSRAGYTF. CDR3 in DNA: TGTGCCAGCACCGGGACAGGGTCCCGAGCGGGCTACACCTTC.

Here the CDR3 DNA reads TGTGCCAGCAGCCATCTAGTATCCACAGATACGCAGTATTTT. Amino acids: CASSHLVSTDTQYF. This chain uses TRBV7-8 with TRBJ2-3; no clear D. Germline-derived CDR1 and CDR2 are SGHVS and FQNEAQ. Trimming shortened V by 5 bases and J by 2 bases, and 11 bases separated the two germline ends. The CDR3 contains 14 residues.

The chain recombines TRBV4-1 with TRBJ2-1; D ambiguous. The V gene's germline CDR1 is MGHRA and CDR2 YSYEKL. CDR3 length equals 11 residues. V gave up 1 base and J gave up 9 bases, with 4 bases separating them. This CDR3 is CASSQVTEQFF. CDR3 DNA sequence: TGCGCCAGCAGCCAAGTTACTGAGCAGTTCTTC.

The chain is built from TRBV27 and TRBJ2-1; D is perhaps TRBD1 (5 bases). Germline V CDR1 and CDR2: MNHEY, SMNVEV (reference sequence). The V end was cut by 5 bases, the J end by 6 bases, with 11 bases between. CDR3 size: 13 residues. The CDR3 region has the DNA TGTGCCAGCAGTCTCAGCAGGGTCAATGAGCAGTTCTTC. Protein sequence: CASSLSRVNEQFF.

This rearrangement joins TRBV7-2 to TRBJ2-7; 7 bases map to TRBD1. CDR3 length equals 16 residues. J lost 0 bases, V lost 5 bases, and 10 bases had no gene match. CDR1 and CDR2 (germline): SGHTA, FQGNSA. The CDR3 sequence is CASSATIDRVSYEQYF. Here the CDR3 DNA reads TGTGCCAGCAGCGCAACAATCGACAGGGTCTCCTACGAGCAGTACTTC. The full variable domain, in which reference TRBV7-2 and TRBJ2-7 provide the parts outside the CDR3, is GAGVSQSPSNKVTEKGKDVELRCDPISGHTALYWYRQSLGQGLEFLIYFQGNSAPDKSGLPSDRFSAERTGGSVSTLTIQRTQQEDSAVYLCASSATIDRVSYEQYFGPGTRLTVT.

The chain combines TRBV27 with TRBJ2-5; D might be TRBD1 (5 bases). From germline, CDR1 is MNHEY and CDR2 SMNVEV (reference sequence). V was shortened by 4 bases and J by 5 bases, with 14 bases between the two germline ends. The CDR3 contains 14 residues. CDR3 sequence: CASSSAGYGETQYF. The CDR3 DNA reads as TGTGCCAGCAGTTCTGCAGGGTACGGCGAGACCCAGTACTTC.

The rearrangement uses TRBV5-1 and TRBJ2-1; perhaps TRBD2 as D (6 bases). Per the germline V gene, CDR1 is SGHRS and CDR2 is YFSETQ. The CDR3 sequence is 14 residues long. Deletions cut 5 bases from V and 0 bases from J, with 9 bases between. CDR3 amino acids: CASRIAASYNEQFF. CDR3 DNA sequence: TGCGCCAGCAGGATAGCGGCCTCCTACAATGAGCAGTTCTTC.

This clone was detected only once. The rearrangement joins TRBV28 to TRBJ2-5, with 10 nucleotides matching TRBD2. The V segment lost 5 bases and the J segment 2 bases; nucleotides outside the gene matches: 8. CDR1 is MDHEN, CDR2 SYDVKM, per germline. This CDR3 is 16 amino acids long. The CDR3 DNA is TGTGCCAGCAGTGGTGGAGGACTAGCGGAACAAGAGACCCAGTACTTC. Translated: CASSGGGLAEQETQYF.

The chain's CDR3 is CASSYGGRHNEQFF. In DNA form, the CDR3 reads TGTGCCAGCAGTTACGGAGGTCGTCACAATGAGCAGTTCTTC. The V and J genes are TRBV6-5 and TRBJ2-1, with D maybe TRBD2 (5 bases). This CDR3 spans 14 amino acids. The germline V and J ends were trimmed by 2 bases and 5 bases, with 10 bases remaining between them. The germline gives CDR1 MNHEY, CDR2 SVGAGI.

This chain links TRBV6-1 with TRBJ2-5; 9 bases agree with TRBD2. The CDR3 extends over 15 amino acids. The V segment lost 4 bases and the J segment 1 base; nucleotides outside the gene matches: 4. Per germline, CDR1 MNHNS and CDR2 SASEGT. In DNA, the CDR3 is TGTGCCAGCAGTGTCACAGCGGGAGGCCAAGAGACCCAGTACTTC. This translates into CASSVTAGGQETQYF.

V and J are TRBV9 and TRBJ1-1; D is perhaps TRBD1 (5 bases). This CDR3 has 14 residues. Germline V lookup: CDR1 SGDLS, CDR2 YYNGEE. Trimming removed 4 bases at V and 5 bases at J, with 15 bases between. DNA of the CDR3: TGTGCCAGCAGCCCTGGGACTCGGGGGACTGAAGCTTTCTTT. Translated, it gives CASSPGTRGTEAFF.

The V call is TRBV5-6, the J call TRBJ2-3, with D possibly being TRBD2 (6 bases). V shed 6 bases and J shed 1 base, with 18 bases lying between them. The CDR3 runs 16 residues. Germline values: CDR1 SGHDT, CDR2 YYEEEE. CDR3 sequence (DNA): TGTGCCAGCAACCCCACCCCACAGCGGGGCACAGATACGCAGTATTTT. Amino acids: CASNPTPQRGTDTQYF.

The chain carries TRBV7-9 and TRBJ2-7, with 11 bases fitting TRBD1. Germline-derived CDR1 and CDR2 are SEHNR and FQNEAQ (reference sequence). Trimming took 5 bases from V and 2 from J; bases not matched to a gene: 8. This CDR3 comprises 16 residues. CDR3 residues: CASSGTGGPGTYEQYF. CDR3 DNA sequence: TGTGCCAGCAGCGGGACAGGGGGGCCGGGAACCTACGAGCAGTACTTC.

The chain carries TRBV28 and TRBJ1-5, with D possibly matching TRBD1 (6 bases). Germline V gene sequence: CDR1 MDHEN, CDR2 SYDVKM. V dropped 7 bases and J dropped 0 bases, with 22 bases sitting between them. CDR3 length equals 18 residues. Here the CDR3 reads CASTPPRTDLYSNQPQHF. CDR3 bases: TGTGCCAGCACTCCCCCTAGGACAGATCTTTATAGCAATCAGCCCCAGCATTTT.

The chain recombines TRBV13 with TRBJ2-1; 14 bases fit TRBD2. Trimming cost V 4 bases and J 7 bases; bases outside gene matches: 3. Germline V lookup: CDR1 PRHDT, CDR2 FYEKMQ (reference sequence). The CDR3 totals 15 residues. Here the CDR3 reads CASSYGTSGGNEQFF. CDR3 DNA: TGTGCCAGCAGCTACGGGACTAGCGGGGGAAATGAGCAGTTCTTC.

This chain links TRBV6-5 with TRBJ1-2; possibly TRBD1 for D (5 bases). Per germline, CDR1 MNHEY and CDR2 SVGAGI. V was pared by 0 bases and J by 2 bases, with 7 bases between. The CDR3 totals 14 residues. The CDR3 DNA is TGTGCCAGCAGTTACTCGGACACAAACTATGGCTACACCTTC. Its protein product is CASSYSDTNYGYTF.

This clone was picked up one time. Other DNA sequences in this sample translate to the same CDR3. J is TRBJ2-7 and V is TRBV5-1, with D hard to call. The CDR3 has 12 amino acids. The V and J ends lost 0 bases and 5 bases respectively, with 6 bases between them. Germline V gene sequence: CDR1 SGHRS, CDR2 YFSETQ. The CDR3 spells CASSLEGHEQYF. The DNA of the CDR3 is TGCGCCAGCAGCTTGGAAGGCCACGAGCAGTACTTC.

DNA of the CDR3: TGTGCCAGCAGACGCACGGAGGGGGGGCTGGCTTTCTTT. Residues: CASRRTEGGLAFF. The rearrangement joins TRBV6-6 to TRBJ1-1, with D perhaps TRBD1 (6 bases). The germline V gene encodes CDR1 MNHNY and CDR2 SVGAGI (reference sequence). Trimming cost V 6 bases and J 11 bases, with 19 bases left between them. CDR3 length: 13 residues.